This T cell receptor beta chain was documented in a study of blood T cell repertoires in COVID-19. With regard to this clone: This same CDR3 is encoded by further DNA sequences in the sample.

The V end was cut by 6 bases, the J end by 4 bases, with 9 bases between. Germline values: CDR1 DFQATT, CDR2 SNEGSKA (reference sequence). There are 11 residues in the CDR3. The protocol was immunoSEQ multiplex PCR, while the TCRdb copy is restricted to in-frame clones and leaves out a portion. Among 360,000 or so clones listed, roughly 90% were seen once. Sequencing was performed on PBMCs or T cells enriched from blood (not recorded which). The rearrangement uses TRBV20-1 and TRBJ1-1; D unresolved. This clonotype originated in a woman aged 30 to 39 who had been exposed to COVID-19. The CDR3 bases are TGCAGTGCGAGCCGAGGCACTGAAGCTTTCTTT. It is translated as CSASRGTEAFF.